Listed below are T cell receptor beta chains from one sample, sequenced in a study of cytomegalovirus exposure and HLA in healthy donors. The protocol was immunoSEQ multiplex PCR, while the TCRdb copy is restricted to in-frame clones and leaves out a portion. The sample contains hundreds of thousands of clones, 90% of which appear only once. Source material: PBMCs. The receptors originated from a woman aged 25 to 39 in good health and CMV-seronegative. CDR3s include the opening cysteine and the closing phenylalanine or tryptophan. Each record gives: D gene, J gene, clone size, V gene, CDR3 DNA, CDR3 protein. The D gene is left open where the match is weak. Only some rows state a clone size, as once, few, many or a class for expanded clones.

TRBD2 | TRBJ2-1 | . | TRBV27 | TGTGCCAGCAGCGCACTAGCGGGAGGGCCGAACAATGAGCAGTTCTTC | CASSALAGGPNNEQFF
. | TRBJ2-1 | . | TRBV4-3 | TGCGCCAGCAGCCAAGTAGGTGGGAGATCCTACAATGAGCAGTTCTTC | CASSQVGGRSYNEQFF
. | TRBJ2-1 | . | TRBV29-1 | TGCAGCGCCGAGCGTGGGACCTACAATGAGCAGTTCTTC | CSAERGTYNEQFF
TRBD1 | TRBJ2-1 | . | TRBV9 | TGTGCCAGCAGCGATTGGACAGGGGGCGGTGAGCAGTTCTTC | CASSDWTGGGEQFF
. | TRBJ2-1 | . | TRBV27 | TGTGCCAGCAGCCATAGAAATGAGCAGTTCTTC | CASSHRNEQFF
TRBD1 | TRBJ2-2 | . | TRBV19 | TGTGCCAGCGACAGGGGTGGGACCGGGGAGCTGTTTTTT | CASDRGGTGELFF
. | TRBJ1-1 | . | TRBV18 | TGTGCCAGCTCACCACAACAGGAGACTGAAGCTTTCTTT | CASSPQQETEAFF
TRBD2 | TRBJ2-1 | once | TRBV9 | TGTGCCAGCAGCGAAAGCGGGAGGGCCTCCTACAATGAGCAGTTCTTC | CASSESGRASYNEQFF
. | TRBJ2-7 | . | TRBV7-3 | TGTGCCAGCAGCTTAACTCCTGGCACAAGCTACGAGCAGTACTTC | CASSLTPGTSYEQYF
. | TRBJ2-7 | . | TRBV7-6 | TGTGCCAGCAGTTTAGGGGCAGGGGTCGTTCGCGAGCAGTACTTC | CASSLGAGVVREQYF
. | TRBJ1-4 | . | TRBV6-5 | TGTGCCAGCAGGCTCAGGGGCGCTCCGAATGAAAAACTGTTTTTT | CASRLRGAPNEKLFF
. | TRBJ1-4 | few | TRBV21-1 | TGTGCCAGCAGCAAACCCTCCCCTTTGACAGGGGTGGAAGGTAATGAAAAACTGTTTTTT | CASSKPSPLTGVEGNEKLFF
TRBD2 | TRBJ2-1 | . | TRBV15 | TGTGCCACCAGCAGAGCGGGGGGAAGCAATGAGCAGTTCTTC | CATSRAGGSNEQFF
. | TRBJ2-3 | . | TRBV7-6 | TGTGCCAGCAGCCTAAACACTGCCCGCCGAGGGGATACGCAGTATTTT | CASSLNTARRGDTQYF
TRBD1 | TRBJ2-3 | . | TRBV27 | TGTGCCAGCAGCCTACAGGGGTATGGAGATACGCAGTATTTT | CASSLQGYGDTQYF
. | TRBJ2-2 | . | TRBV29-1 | TGCAGCTACAGAGGGCAGAGCCCCACCGGGGAGCTGTTTTTT | CSYRGQSPTGELFF
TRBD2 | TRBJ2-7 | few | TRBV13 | TGTGCCAGCAGCTCCTCCGGAGGGACTAGCGTGTACGAGCAGTACTTC | CASSSSGGTSVYEQYF
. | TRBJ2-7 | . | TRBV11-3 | TGTGCCAGCAGCCCCACCACAGGGCGCCCCATCTCCTACGAGCAGTACTTC | CASSPTTGRPISYEQYF
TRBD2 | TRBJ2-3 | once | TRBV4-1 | TGCGCCAGCAGCCAAGGACTAGCGGGAGTAGATACGCAGTATTTT | CASSQGLAGVDTQYF
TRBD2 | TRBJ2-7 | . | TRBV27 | TGTGCCAGCAGCCAAATTCCGGGACTAGCGGGAGGGGCAGCCTACGAGCAGTACTTC | CASSQIPGLAGGAAYEQYF
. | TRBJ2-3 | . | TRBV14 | TGTGCCAGCAGCCAGCCTATCTGGGGAAGGAGCACAGATACGCAGTATTTT | CASSQPIWGRSTDTQYF
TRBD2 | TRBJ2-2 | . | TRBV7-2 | TGTGCCAGCAGCCCCTTAGCGGGGACGCCCGAACACACCGGGGAGCTGTTTTTT | CASSPLAGTPEHTGELFF
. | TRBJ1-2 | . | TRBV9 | TGTGCCAGCAGCGTAGGGGCCCAGGCGAATGGCTACACCTTC | CASSVGAQANGYTF
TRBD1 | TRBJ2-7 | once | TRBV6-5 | TGTGCCAGCAGGATGACAGGGTTCTACGAGCAGTACTTC | CASRMTGFYEQYF
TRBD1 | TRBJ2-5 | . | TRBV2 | TGTGCCAGCAGTGCAACCGGGACAGGGACAGAGACCCAGTACTTC | CASSATGTGTETQYF
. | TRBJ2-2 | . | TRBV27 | TGTGCCAGCAGTTTTAGCGCCGGCAGGAGGGCCGGGGAGCTGTTTTTT | CASSFSAGRRAGELFF
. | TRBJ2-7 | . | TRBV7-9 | TGTGCCAGCGTTGGGGACTCCTACGAGCAGTACTTC | CASVGDSYEQYF
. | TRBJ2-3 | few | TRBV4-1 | TGCGCCAGCAGCCAAGCGGCACTAGGTGAGGGCTTAGATACGCAGTATTTT | CASSQAALGEGLDTQYF
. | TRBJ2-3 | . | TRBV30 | TGTGCCTGGAGAGGGAGGGGGCGCCACTACACAGATACGCAGTATTTT | CAWRGRGRHYTDTQYF
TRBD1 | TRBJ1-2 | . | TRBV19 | TGTGCCAGTAGTCGCCGGGACAGGGGCCCACGCAACTATGGCTACACCTTC | CASSRRDRGPRNYGYTF
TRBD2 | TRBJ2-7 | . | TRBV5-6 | TGTGCCAGCAGCTTGGTGGGACTAGCGGGAGACGAGCAGTACTTC | CASSLVGLAGDEQYF
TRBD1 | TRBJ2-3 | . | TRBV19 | TGTGCCAGTAGTTCCCCGGGACAGGGAACAGATACGCAGTATTTT | CASSSPGQGTDTQYF
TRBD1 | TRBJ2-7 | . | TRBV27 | TGTGCCAGCAGTTCTCCGGGACAGGGGAACGAGCAGTACTTC | CASSSPGQGNEQYF
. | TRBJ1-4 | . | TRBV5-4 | TGTGCCAGCAGCTTAGAGGGTTCTAATGAAAAACTGTTTTTT | CASSLEGSNEKLFF
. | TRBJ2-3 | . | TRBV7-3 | TGTGCCAGCAGCCACCGGGACTTAAGCACAGATACGCAGTATTTT | CASSHRDLSTDTQYF
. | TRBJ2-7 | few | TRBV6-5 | TGTGCCAGCACCGAACGGTTCTCCTACGAGCAGTACTTC | CASTERFSYEQYF
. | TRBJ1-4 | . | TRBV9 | TGTGCCAGCAGCGCCCCGGGGGTTCAAGGGCATGAAAAACTGTTTTTT | CASSAPGVQGHEKLFF
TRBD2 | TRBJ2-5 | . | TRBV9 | TGTGCCAGCAGTTCCAGCGGGAGGGGAGAGACCCAGTACTTC | CASSSSGRGETQYF
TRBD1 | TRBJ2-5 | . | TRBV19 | TGTGCCAGTAGTCGATGGGACAGTGAAGAGACCCAGTACTTC | CASSRWDSEETQYF
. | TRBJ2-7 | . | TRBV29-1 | TGCAGCGTTGAGGGCGGGCGCACCTCCTACGAGCAGTACTTC | CSVEGGRTSYEQYF
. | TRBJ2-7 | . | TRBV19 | TGTGCCAGTAGTTCTGGACAGCTCGAGCAGTACTTC | CASSSGQLEQYF
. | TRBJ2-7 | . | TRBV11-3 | TGTGCCAGCAGCTTAGATCTCGGACCGAACTACGAGCAGTACTTC | CASSLDLGPNYEQYF
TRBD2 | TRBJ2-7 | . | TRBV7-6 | TGTGCCAGCAGCTTTGACGCTAGCGGGAGCCTCTACGAGCAGTACTTC | CASSFDASGSLYEQYF
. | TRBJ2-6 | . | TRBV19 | TGTGCCAGTACCCCTGGGGCCAACGTCCTGACTTTC | CASTPGANVLTF